This TCR beta chain was recorded in a study of T cells in Graves' hyperthyroidism and ophthalmopathy. Whole-study findings and limits: Onset of ophthalmopathy came a median approximately 6.5 months after the model predicted it. Expanded thyroid clonotypes (above 0.001) were mostly also found in blood. A model built on 13 V-J features separated ophthalmopathy from stable hyperthyroidism.

There are a few counts of this clonotype. What it recognizes is unknown. Amplification yielded TCR beta CDR3 regions, with RNA transcripts as the source. The HTBI primer set served for first-round RT-PCR of the TCR CDR3. In TCRdb, the multiplex PCR reads were re-called with MiXCR into one record per CDR3 protein. The table shows 300,000 to 450,000 distinct CDR3 sequences, with about 17% occurring only once. The CDR3 is made up of 18 amino acids. CDR1 LNHDA and CDR2 SQIVND come from the germline V gene (reference sequence). Trimming at V came to 6 bases and at J to 0 bases, leaving 12 bases not matched to a gene. Patients aged 18 to 65 with hyperthyroidism were newly diagnosed, with duration under 2 months.

This sequence joins TRBV19 and TRBJ1-5; 9 bases match TRBD1. Sequencing was carried out using blood. The sequence came from a woman in her twenties or thirties with Graves' hyperthyroidism that later progressed to Graves' ophthalmopathy. As DNA, the CDR3 is TGTGCCAGTAGGCGGGCGGGACAGGGTTTTGATAGCAATCAGCCCCAGCATTTT. This gives the protein CASRRAGQGFDSNQPQHF.